This entry lists 2 T cell receptor beta chains sequenced from one sample in a study of T-cell reconstitution after alpha-beta-depleted transplantation in children. The authors prepared the TCRbeta library with unique molecular identifiers. TCRdb independently ran MiXCR on the PCR reads; one entry per CDR3 protein. The repertoire holds around 580,000 distinct CDR3 sequences, with over 25% as singletons. The material sequenced was PBMCs, taken before TCRalphabeta/CD19-depleted stem cell transplant. Source of these receptors: a boy under three years old with Wiskott-Aldrich syndrome, due to receive a stem cell transplant.

Comment on this clonotype: A junction boundary mismatches the germline segment, possibly from a read error. V usage is TRBV5-1 and J usage is TRBJ2-2, with D possibly matching TRBD2 (5 bases). CDR3 length: 13 residues. Germline V lookup: CDR1 SGHRS, CDR2 YFSETQ. The CDR3 nucleotides are TGCGCCAGCAGTCGTACCCGCACCGGGGAGCCGTTTTTT. It yields the protein CASSRTRTGEPFF.

The chain has TRBV10-3 and TRBJ2-1; D gene ambiguous. Deletions cut 0 bases from V and 10 bases from J, with 10 bases between. This CDR3 comprises 13 residues. Germline V gives CDR1 ENHRY, CDR2 SYGVKD. The CDR3 nucleotides are TGTGCCATCAGTGAGTCGAGACGATCCGAGCAGTTCTTC. Translated: CAISESRRSEQFF.